The next 9 T cell receptor beta chains were all read from a single sample in a study of OX40 agonist ivuxolimab in advanced cancers. The protocol was immunoSEQ multiplex PCR, while the TCRdb copy is restricted to in-frame clones and leaves out a portion. The sample contains roughly 70,000 clones, 89% of which appear only once. The sequencing here drew on CD4+ or CD8+ T cells sorted from blood, taken in a trial of the OX40 agonist ivuxolimab. These TCRs come from an adult with an advanced solid tumor such as melanoma, head and neck, liver or kidney cancer.

V gene TRBV5-6 combines with J gene TRBJ2-6; D is perhaps TRBD1 (5 bases). The V and J ends lost 1 base and 0 bases respectively, with 17 bases between them. The CDR3 length is 19 residues. Germline V gives CDR1 SGHDT, CDR2 YYEEEE. This chain's CDR3 is CASSLSNARVNSGANVLTF. The CDR3 DNA is TGTGCCAGCAGCTTGTCCAACGCCAGGGTTAACTCTGGGGCCAACGTCCTGACTTTC.

The J gene is TRBJ1-1, the V gene TRBV6-4, with a weak D call TRBD1 (5 bases). The CDR3 spans 17 residues. Germline loops: CDR1 MRHNA, CDR2 SNTAGT. V lost 2 bases, J lost 1 base, and 17 bases lay in between. The CDR3 DNA sequence: TGTGCCAGCAGTGACCCCGGCCCGCGTACAGGGAACACTGAAGCTTTCTTT. Amino acids: CASSDPGPRTGNTEAFF.

The rearrangement uses TRBV7-3 and TRBJ2-1; a weak D match, TRBD2 (5 bases). CDR1 and CDR2 (germline): SGHTA, FQGTGA. V lost 5 bases and J 5 bases, leaving 19 bases between the germline ends. The CDR3 has 16 amino acids. The CDR3 bases are TGTGCCAGCAGCCATGGCGGCGGACTGTCTAACAATGAGCAGTTCTTC. It yields the protein CASSHGGGLSNNEQFF.

This clone was counted only a few times. The chain recombines TRBV28 with TRBJ1-2, with a tentative D call TRBD1 (6 bases). Germline V lookup: CDR1 MDHEN, CDR2 SYDVKM. This CDR3 is built from 14 residues. Trimming stripped 3 bases from V and 4 bases from J, with 12 bases between. CDR3 amino acids: CASSLTGGRYGYTF. In DNA form, the CDR3 reads TGTGCCAGCAGTTTGACCGGGGGCCGCTATGGCTACACCTTC.

The gene calls are TRBV28 and TRBJ2-7; the D gene is possibly TRBD1 (6 bases). Germline loops: CDR1 MDHEN, CDR2 SYDVKM. Trimming left V 6 bases short and J 3 bases short, with 6 bases between. The CDR3 totals 11 residues. The CDR3, as DNA: TGTGCCAGCAGACAGGGCTACGAGCAGTACTTC. This codes for CASRQGYEQYF.

The chain joins TRBV28 to TRBJ2-7; TRBD2 matches 10 bases. The CDR3 runs to 15 residues. Per germline, CDR1 MDHEN and CDR2 SYDVKM. V lost 5 bases to trimming and J lost 2 bases; unmatched junction nucleotides: 6. DNA for the CDR3: TGTGCCAGCAGTCTCCGGACTAGCGGAGCCTACGAGCAGTACTTC. It yields the protein CASSLRTSGAYEQYF.

The chain has TRBV7-3 and TRBJ2-7; 9 positions match TRBD1. Trimming removed 2 bases from V and 5 bases from J; junction bases left unmatched: 7. The CDR3 is 15 residues long. CDR1 is SGHTA, CDR2 FQGTGA, per germline. CDR3 sequence reads: CASSLRGGQGNEQYF. As DNA, the CDR3 is TGTGCCAGCAGCTTACGCGGGGGACAGGGAAACGAGCAGTACTTC.

The J gene is TRBJ2-2, the V gene TRBV7-2, with 12 nucleotides matching TRBD2. The V gene end was trimmed by 5 bases and the J gene end by 3 bases; junction bases not matched to a gene: 4. The CDR3 consists of 16 residues. The germline CDR1 and CDR2 sequences are SGHTA and FQGNSA. The CDR3 sequence: CASSPGLAGYTGELFF. CDR3 nucleotide sequence: TGTGCCAGCAGCCCTGGACTAGCGGGGTACACCGGGGAGCTGTTTTTT. Supplemented by reference TRBV7-2 and TRBJ2-2, the full variable domain reads GAGVSQSPSNKVTEKGKDVELRCDPISGHTALYWYRQSLGQGLEFLIYFQGNSAPDKSGLPSDRFSAERTGGSVSTLTIQRTQQEDSAVYLCASSPGLAGYTGELFFGEGSRLTVL.

The V and J genes are TRBV2 and TRBJ2-1; 8 bases align to TRBD2. In germline, CDR1 is SNHLY, CDR2 FYNNEI. The V and J ends lost 8 bases and 4 bases, in that order; junction bases with no gene match: 10. The CDR3 runs to 15 residues. CDR3 region: CASSLQASGYNEQFF. CDR3 bases: TGTGCCAGCTCCCTTCAGGCTAGCGGGTACAATGAGCAGTTCTTC.